Here is one T cell receptor (beta chain) with its context. Its antigen is not known. Germline CDR1 MNHEY, CDR2 SMNVEV (reference sequence). The CDR3 has 12 amino acids. V lost 7 bases, J lost 1 base, and 7 bases lay in between. This sample stems from a study of PD-1 blockade in classical Hodgkin lymphoma. Time point specified: cycle 4 day 1 (C4D1), after about 6 weeks of nivolumab. Each of the patients experienced relapse following autologous stem cell transplantation, and their brentuximab vedotin exposure differed. TCRdb's table, derived via immunoSEQ multiplex PCR, lists solely in-frame clones and lacks some. The sample holds 100,000 or so clones, over 75% seen once. Points from the study as a whole: Complete responders had baseline diversity similar to newly diagnosed patients.

The V call is TRBV27, the J call TRBJ1-1; the D is unclear. The material was peripheral blood mononuclear cells (PBMCs), obtained before the fourth cycle of nivolumab. The TCR was taken from a human donor with classical Hodgkin lymphoma. The CDR3 sequence: CASKRRNTEAFF. CDR3 nucleotides: TGTGCCAGCAAACGAAGGAACACTGAAGCTTTCTTT.